These 25 T cell receptor beta chains were all obtained from the same sample, sequenced in a study of a mutant IDH1 vaccine in newly diagnosed glioma. The table came from immunoSEQ multiplex PCR; TCRdb's copy has only in-frame clones and leaves some out. Of just under 70,000 clones detected, roughly 83% appear once; the ten largest clones hold approximately 12%. The antigens for these receptors are not known. The time point denotes: week 35, safety follow-up. It was 300 ug of mutant IDH1 20-mer peptide that made up each vaccine dose, given with topical imiquimod. The sequencing here drew on PBMCs, taken from a glioma patient whose treatment included an IDH1 peptide vaccine. Receptors originate from a man between 18 and 35 years old with glioma.

This rearrangement joins TRBV4-3 to TRBJ1-2; D may be TRBD1 (5 bases). V shed 1 base and J shed 4 bases, with 13 bases lying between them. Germline V CDR1 and CDR2: LGHNA, YSLEER. The CDR3 runs 15 residues. The DNA for the CDR3 is TGCGCCAGCAGCCAAGCAAGGGGCAGCTTCTATGGCTACACCTTC. It translates to CASSQARGSFYGYTF.

V usage is TRBV28 and J usage is TRBJ1-1, with 10 nucleotides matching TRBD1. Trimming removed 7 bases from V and 11 bases from J; junction bases left unmatched: 13. Germline-derived CDR1 and CDR2 are MDHEN and SYDVKM. CDR3 length equals 14 residues. The CDR3 region is CASNIPGQGMRAFF. The DNA for the CDR3 is TGTGCCAGCAATATTCCGGGACAGGGGATGAGGGCTTTCTTT.

V is TRBV4-2 and J is TRBJ1-1; D gene ambiguous. The V and J ends lost 3 bases and 6 bases respectively, with 11 bases between them. CDR1 is LGHNA, CDR2 YNFKEQ, per germline. The CDR3 length is 13 residues. The DNA of the CDR3 is TGTGCCAGCAGCCAGGAGAATAGGGCTGAAGCTTTCTTT. As protein: CASSQENRAEAFF.

This clone has only a few counts. CDR3 sequence: CASRSTEAFF. CDR3 in DNA: TGTGCCAGCAGAAGCACTGAAGCTTTCTTT. This sequence joins TRBV6-6 and TRBJ1-1, with D unclear. The V gene lost 6 bases and the J gene lost 4 bases, with 3 bases spanning the gap. The germline V gene has CDR1 MNHNY and CDR2 SVGAGI (reference sequence). This CDR3 has 10 amino acids.

This chain connects TRBV4-1 to TRBJ2-5; D not resolved. V was trimmed by 1 base and J by 2 bases, leaving 8 bases between them. This CDR3 region has 14 residues. CDR1 is MGHRA, CDR2 YSYEKL, per germline. This chain's CDR3 is CASSQGDIQETQYF. The CDR3 region has the DNA TGCGCCAGCAGCCAAGGAGACATTCAAGAGACCCAGTACTTC.

The CDR3 nucleotides read TGCGCCAGCAGCCAAGATGTCTACTATGGCTACACCTTC. Residues: CASSQDVYYGYTF. The rearrangement uses TRBV4-1 and TRBJ1-2; no definite D call. The CDR3 consists of 13 residues. Trimming removed 0 bases at V and 3 bases at J, with 5 bases between. Germline loops: CDR1 MGHRA, CDR2 YSYEKL.

This chain connects TRBV19 to TRBJ1-6; the match to TRBD1 covers 8 bases. With V trimmed by 1 base and J by 6 bases, 2 bases remained unmatched. The CDR3 runs 15 residues. Looked up from germline, CDR1 is LNHDA and CDR2 is SQIVND (reference sequence). The DNA for the CDR3 is TGTGCCAGTAGTATAGGACAGGGGATTAATTCACCCCTCCACTTT. Translating it yields CASSIGQGINSPLHF.

The chain uses TRBV5-1 and TRBJ2-2; TRBD2 is a possible D gene (6 bases). Germline V gene lookup returns CDR1 SGHRS and CDR2 YFSETQ. The CDR3 spans 14 residues. Trimming removed 10 bases at V and 5 bases at J, with 18 bases between. The DNA of the CDR3 is TGCGCCGGGGCGACTAGTCCGGTAACCGGGGAGCTGTTTTTT. It specifies CAGATSPVTGELFF.

The chain couples TRBV19 to TRBJ2-4, with D possibly TRBD2 on 6 matching bases. Germline CDR1 and CDR2: LNHDA and SQIVND (reference sequence). V was shortened by 5 bases and J by 8 bases, with 13 bases between the two germline ends. CDR3 length: 13 residues. In nucleotides, the CDR3 is TGTGCCAGTAGTGTACTAGCTCGGGACATTCAGTACTTC. Protein product: CASSVLARDIQYF.

The rearrangement links TRBV7-2 to TRBJ1-3; 11 nucleotides align to TRBD1. The CDR3 is 15 residues long. With V trimmed by 3 bases and J by 8 bases, 6 bases remained unmatched. CDR1 SGHTA and CDR2 FQGNSA come from the germline V gene. This CDR3 is CASSLSPGQGDTIYF. CDR3 coding DNA: TGTGCCAGCAGCTTGTCCCCGGGACAGGGGGACACCATATATTTT. The variable domain in full, completed from reference TRBV7-2 and TRBJ1-3, reads GAGVSQSPSNKVTEKGKDVELRCDPISGHTALYWYRQSLGQGLEFLIYFQGNSAPDKSGLPSDRFSAERTGGSVSTLTIQRTQQEDSAVYLCASSLSPGQGDTIYFGEGSWLTVV.

The chain links TRBV6-5 to TRBJ1-1, with a tentative D call TRBD1 (5 bases). Germline values: CDR1 MNHEY, CDR2 SVGAGI. V was trimmed by 2 bases and J by 1 base, leaving 11 bases between them. This CDR3 has 15 amino acids. The CDR3 protein is CASSYRGITNTEAFF. The CDR3 bases are TGTGCCAGCAGTTACAGGGGAATTACGAACACTGAAGCTTTCTTT.

The chain has TRBV5-1 and TRBJ1-4; maybe TRBD1 (5 bases). CDR3 length equals 15 residues. Trimming pared 0 bases from V and 0 bases from J, leaving 6 bases between. Germline V gives CDR1 SGHRS, CDR2 YFSETQ. Here the CDR3 reads CASSLGGSTNEKLFF. The CDR3 DNA reads as TGCGCCAGCAGCTTGGGGGGGTCAACTAATGAAAAACTGTTTTTT.

This chain links TRBV4-1 with TRBJ1-4; D possibly corresponds to TRBD1 (5 bases). The CDR3 totals 16 residues. Germline CDR1 MGHRA, CDR2 YSYEKL. Deletions cut 1 base from V and 0 bases from J, with 9 bases between. CDR3 sequence: CASSQVGGATNEKLFF. The CDR3 DNA sequence: TGCGCCAGCAGCCAAGTTGGGGGAGCAACTAATGAAAAACTGTTTTTT.

This chain connects TRBV11-3 to TRBJ2-2, with 9 bases fitting TRBD2. The CDR3 length is 13 residues. The germline gives CDR1 SGHNT, CDR2 YENEEA. V lost 7 bases to trimming and J lost 6 bases; unmatched junction nucleotides: 3. The CDR3 loop reads CASKGGGAGELFF. For the CDR3, the DNA is TGTGCCAGCAAAGGCGGGGGGGCCGGGGAGCTGTTTTTT.

This clone appeared a few times. The chain links TRBV30 to TRBJ1-1; TRBD1 agrees at 7 bases. Germline loops: CDR1 GTSNPN, CDR2 SVGIG (reference sequence). V lost 4 bases, J lost 5 bases, and 10 bases stayed unmatched. The CDR3 sequence is 14 residues long. The CDR3 region has the DNA TGTGCCTGGATCTCCAGACAGGGTGATACTGAAGCTTTCTTT. This codes for CAWISRQGDTEAFF.

The V gene is TRBV29-1, the J gene TRBJ1-5, with D possibly being TRBD1 (5 bases). The V gene's germline CDR1 is SQVTM and CDR2 ANQGSEA. The CDR3 contains 13 residues. V was clipped by 6 bases and J by 2 bases, with 11 bases between them. CDR3 amino acids: CSVKGGGNQPQHF. The CDR3 DNA reads as TGCAGCGTGAAAGGAGGGGGCAATCAGCCCCAGCATTTT.

The chain recombines TRBV5-4 with TRBJ2-1, with D unresolved. Per germline, CDR1 SGHNT and CDR2 YYREEE (reference sequence). V was clipped by 3 bases and J by 9 bases, with 10 bases between them. This CDR3 contains 12 residues. CDR3 DNA sequence: TGTGCCAGCAGCTCCGAATCGGGTGAGCAGTTCTTC. This encodes CASSSESGEQFF.

V and J are TRBV6-5 and TRBJ2-1, with a possible D match to TRBD2 (5 bases). The V gene's germline CDR1 is MNHEY and CDR2 SVGAGI. CDR3 length equals 14 residues. V shed 2 bases and J shed 7 bases, with 12 bases lying between them. In nucleotides, the CDR3 is TGTGCCAGCAGTTACGAGGCTAGCCGGAATGAGCAGTTCTTC. Translated, it gives CASSYEASRNEQFF.

This chain uses TRBV4-3 with TRBJ2-2; D is unresolved. The V end was cut by 3 bases, the J end by 4 bases, with 3 bases between. CDR3 size: 12 residues. CDR1 and CDR2 (germline): LGHNA, YSLEER. The CDR3 sequence: CASSHLTGELFF. Here the CDR3 DNA reads TGCGCCAGCAGCCACCTCACCGGGGAGCTGTTTTTT.

The J gene is TRBJ1-4, the V gene TRBV27; 7 nucleotides match TRBD1. The CDR3 consists of 15 residues. CDR1 MNHEY and CDR2 SMNVEV come from the germline V gene (reference sequence). Losses at the gene ends were 5 bases for V and 0 bases for J; bases not matched to a gene: 3. CDR3 in amino acids: CASSPGQTTNEKLFF. The DNA of the CDR3 is TGTGCCAGCAGTCCGGGACAGACAACTAATGAAAAACTGTTTTTT.

The chain is built from TRBV4-1 and TRBJ2-3, with TRBD2 as a possible D gene (6 bases). Germline V gene lookup returns CDR1 MGHRA and CDR2 YSYEKL. With 4 bases removed from V and 0 bases from J, the gap between germline ends came to 11 bases. CDR3 size: 15 residues. In DNA form, the CDR3 reads TGCGCCAGCAGCCTTAGCGGCACTAGCACAGATACGCAGTATTTT. The encoded protein is CASSLSGTSTDTQYF.

V usage is TRBV28 and J usage is TRBJ2-7, with D unresolved. The CDR3 runs to 11 residues. Per germline, CDR1 MDHEN and CDR2 SYDVKM. V lost 5 bases and J lost 2, with 4 bases in between. DNA for the CDR3: TGTGCCAGCAGTCTTACCTACGAGCAGTACTTC. This encodes CASSLTYEQYF.

This sequence joins TRBV21-1 and TRBJ2-7; TRBD1 is taken as the D call from the table, unchecked against the DNA. TRBV21-1 is listed as a pseudogene. There are 14 residues in the CDR3. The CDR3 DNA reads as TGTGCCAGCAGCAAAGGGTCAGGGTTCGACGAGCAGTACTTC. Amino acid sequence: CASSKGSGFDEQYF.

The V gene is TRBV7-2, the J gene TRBJ1-2; D ambiguous. The CDR3 totals 13 residues. V lost 0 bases, J lost 7 bases, and 9 bases lay in between. CDR1 is SGHTA, CDR2 FQGNSA, per germline. CDR3 amino acids: CASSLAGSGGYTF. The CDR3, as DNA: TGTGCCAGCAGCTTAGCAGGGTCGGGTGGCTACACCTTC.

The J gene is TRBJ2-2, the V gene TRBV5-1; D unresolved. Germline V lookup: CDR1 SGHRS, CDR2 YFSETQ. The CDR3 is 16 amino acids. V shed 1 base and J shed 4 bases, with 14 bases lying between them. This CDR3 reads CASSLWPQTFTGELFF. The CDR3 coding sequence is TGCGCCAGCAGCTTGTGGCCCCAGACTTTCACCGGGGAGCTGTTTTTT.